This T cell receptor beta chain was retrieved from a study of blood T cell repertoires in COVID-19. Participant ages covered about 18 to 95 years across approximately 25 US areas. Each participant's cohort was designated according to participant-reported clinical history. V shed 7 bases and J 3 bases; nucleotides not matched to a gene: 3. Looked up from germline, CDR1 is KGHDR and CDR2 is SFDVKD. The CDR3 sequence is 14 residues long. Sequencing was performed with immunoSEQ multiplex PCR; in TCRdb, only in-frame clones are kept and a portion is missing. The sample records fewer than 400,000 clones, around 85% being singletons.

The TCR sequence derives from a woman in her twenties or thirties who had been exposed to COVID-19. The specimen was PBMCs or T cells enriched from blood (not recorded which). V usage is TRBV24-1 and J usage is TRBJ2-5, with 11 positions matching TRBD1. The CDR3 coding sequence is TGTGCCACCAGCCTGGGACAGGGGGAAGAGACCCAGTACTTC. Translation: CATSLGQGEETQYF.